The clone carrying this T cell receptor (beta chain) has ten or more counts. It was with a sample-barcoded 5' primer and a J-beta primer mix that a second PCR of roughly 7 to 12 cycles was run. Each CDR3 protein is one row after TCRdb ran MiXCR on the 5' RACE reads. The sample lists around 670,000 distinct CDR3 sequences, about 30% occurring once. This record comes from a study of blood T cells in healthy people across ages. V gave up 0 bases and J gave up 2 bases; unmatched junction bases: 4. Germline lookup yields CDR1 SGHVS and CDR2 FNYEAQ. This CDR3 has 16 amino acids. The V gene is TRBV7-6, the J gene TRBJ2-5; 9 bases line up with TRBD1. Sequencing used blood. This sequence was found in a woman at least 80 years old in good health. The CDR3 sequence is CASSLATGGWQETQYF. CDR3 DNA sequence: TGTGCCAGCAGCTTAGCGACAGGGGGTTGGCAAGAGACCCAGTACTTC. The whole variable domain, filled in from reference TRBV7-6 and TRBJ2-5, reads GAGVSQSPRYKVTKRGQDVALRCDPISGHVSLYWYRQALGQGPEFLTYFNYEAQQDKSGLPNDRFSAERPEGSISTLTIQRTEQRDSAMYRCASSLATGGWQETQYFGPGTRLLVL.